These 30 T cell receptor beta chains were all obtained from the same sample, sequenced in a study of blood T cells in healthy people across ages. Next came a second PCR, run for about 7 to 12 cycles, which used a sample-barcoded 5' primer along with a J-beta primer mix. TCRdb reprocessed the 5' RACE reads via MiXCR and lists one record per CDR3 protein. This table has around 870,000 distinct CDR3 sequences, around 26% appearing once. The specimen was blood. These receptors all stem from a woman older than 75 in good health.

The V and J genes are TRBV2 and TRBJ2-6, with TRBD1 matching over 10 bases. The CDR3 has 17 residues. Trimming removed 6 bases from V and 4 bases from J; junction bases left unmatched: 9. CDR1 and CDR2 from the germline V gene are SNHLY and FYNNEI. The CDR3 loop is CASSAGQGLGGANVLTF. Here the CDR3 DNA reads TGTGCCAGCAGCGCGGGACAGGGGCTAGGAGGGGCCAACGTCCTGACTTTC.

This clonotype was detected ten times or more. V is TRBV4-3 and J is TRBJ2-3; D might be TRBD2 (5 bases). There are 15 residues in the CDR3. The V end lost 0 bases, the J end lost 6 bases, and 13 bases lay between the germline ends. In germline, CDR1 is LGHNA, CDR2 YSLEER. This CDR3 is CASSQEVSGFDTQYF. CDR3 nucleotide sequence: TGCGCCAGCAGCCAAGAAGTGTCGGGGTTTGATACGCAGTATTTT.

The gene calls are TRBV6-6 and TRBJ2-2, with D maybe TRBD2 (5 bases). The V end lost 6 bases, the J end lost 1 base, and 9 bases lay between the germline ends. Germline CDR1 is MNHNY and CDR2 is SVGAGI (reference sequence). The CDR3 extends over 14 amino acids. The chain's CDR3 is CASRAGMNTGELFF. Written as DNA, the CDR3 is TGTGCCAGCAGGGCCGGGATGAACACCGGGGAGCTGTTTTTT.

This clonotype was counted once. A much larger clone sits a single nucleotide away, making a read error possible. This chain joins TRBV7-2 and TRBJ1-5, with 11 bases lining up with TRBD1. With 5 bases clipped from V and 9 bases from J, the junction kept 15 bases outside the gene matches. The CDR3 runs to 17 residues. CDR1 is SGHTA and CDR2 is FQGNSA in the germline V gene. CDR3 region: CASSLKGGTGGSRPQHF. The CDR3 DNA reads TGTGCCAGCAGCCTAAAAGGGGGGACAGGGGGGAGTCGGCCCCAGCATTTT.

The sample holds many counts of this clonotype. This chain uses TRBV2 with TRBJ2-1; TRBD2 agrees at 8 bases. Germline-derived CDR1 and CDR2 are SNHLY and FYNNEI. This CDR3 region has 16 residues. The V segment lost 4 bases and the J segment 8 bases; nucleotides outside the gene matches: 13. In nucleotides, the CDR3 is TGTGCCAGCAGTGCAACTGGACTAGCTCAGGGGTATGAGCAGTTCTTC. It yields the protein CASSATGLAQGYEQFF.

In its sample, this clonotype was seen many times. The rearrangement uses TRBV10-3 and TRBJ1-1; a weak D match, TRBD1 (6 bases). This CDR3 has 17 residues. The germline V and J ends were trimmed by 6 bases and 4 bases, with 24 bases remaining between them. CDR1 is ENHRY and CDR2 is SYGVKD in the germline V gene. This chain's CDR3 is CAISPPSRGWSSTEAFF. CDR3 bases: TGTGCCATCAGCCCCCCCAGCAGGGGCTGGTCGAGCACTGAAGCTTTCTTT.

There are many counts of this clonotype. This rearrangement joins TRBV5-5 to TRBJ2-1; D gene unclear. V was cut by 6 bases and J by 0 bases, with 16 bases left in between. Germline CDR1 reads SGHKS; CDR2 reads YYEKEE (reference sequence). The CDR3 has 16 residues. For the CDR3, the DNA is TGTGCCAGCACCGCCGGTATGGGAAACTCCTACAATGAGCAGTTCTTC. Residues: CASTAGMGNSYNEQFF.

The V and J genes are TRBV7-2 and TRBJ1-6; no clear D. The germline V gene encodes CDR1 SGHTA and CDR2 FQGNSA. CDR3 length equals 15 residues. The ends were cut back, 1 base at V and 10 bases at J, with 14 bases in the middle. The CDR3: CASSLGLPEGSPLHF. Here the CDR3 DNA reads TGTGCCAGCAGCTTAGGACTGCCAGAAGGGTCACCCCTCCACTTT.

The sample holds a few counts of this clonotype. The V call is TRBV28, the J call TRBJ1-4; D call uncertain. Trimming left V 6 bases short and J 3 bases short, with 2 bases between. There are 11 residues in the CDR3. The V gene's germline CDR1 is MDHEN and CDR2 SYDVKM. Written as DNA, the CDR3 is TGTGCCAGCAGGGCTAATGAAAAACTGTTTTTT. It yields the protein CASRANEKLFF.

This chain connects TRBV3-1 to TRBJ2-1; TRBD2 aligns across 7 bases. V lost 0 bases to trimming and J lost 5 bases; unmatched junction nucleotides: 4. The germline V gene encodes CDR1 LGHDT and CDR2 YNNKEL (reference sequence). This CDR3 region has 15 residues. In nucleotides, the CDR3 is TGTGCCAGCAGCCAAGAGCGGGGGAGAAACAATGAGCAGTTCTTC. Its protein product is CASSQERGRNNEQFF.

This clonotype was found a few times. As DNA, the CDR3 is TGTGCCATCAGTCAGAGCGGGGGGCTAGATACGCAGTATTTT. As protein: CAISQSGGLDTQYF. The V and J genes are TRBV10-3 and TRBJ2-3, with 9 bases aligning to TRBD2. The CDR3 sequence is 14 residues long. Germline CDR1 is ENHRY and CDR2 is SYGVKD. The V gene end was trimmed by 5 bases and the J gene end by 5 bases; junction bases not matched to a gene: 5.

The chain joins TRBV12-3 or TRBV12-4 to TRBJ2-2; D unresolved. The CDR3 has 20 amino acids. V lost 0 bases, J lost 4 bases, and 24 bases lay in between. For the CDR3, the DNA is TGTGCCAGCAGTTTAGCGCTTTGGTCCCCTTCAGCCCTCGCCACCGGGGAGCTGTTTTTT. The encoded protein is CASSLALWSPSALATGELFF.

This chain links TRBV7-6 with TRBJ2-1; TRBD1 matches 9 bases. CDR1 is SGHVS, CDR2 FNYEAQ, per germline. This CDR3 comprises 13 residues. Trimming took 4 bases from V and 12 from J; bases not matched to a gene: 7. CDR3 loop: CASSSQPGQGQFF. DNA for the CDR3: TGTGCCAGCAGCTCACAGCCGGGACAGGGGCAGTTCTTC. The variable domain in full, completed from reference TRBV7-6 and TRBJ2-1, reads GAGVSQSPRYKVTKRGQDVALRCDPISGHVSLYWYRQALGQGPEFLTYFNYEAQQDKSGLPNDRFSAERPEGSISTLTIQRTEQRDSAMYRCASSSQPGQGQFFGPGTRLTVL.

This clonotype was seen repeatedly, ten times or more. This rearrangement joins TRBV27 to TRBJ2-4; D unclear. Germline values: CDR1 MNHEY, CDR2 SMNVEV (reference sequence). CDR3 length: 15 residues. V was shortened by 1 base and J by 0 bases, with 7 bases between the two germline ends. CDR3 DNA: TGTGCCAGCAGTTTATTGGGAACAGCCAAAAACATTCAGTACTTC. It translates to CASSLLGTAKNIQYF.

This clonotype was seen many times. The genes are TRBV5-6 and TRBJ2-3; D may correspond to TRBD1 or TRBD2 (6 bases each). V was pared by 0 bases and J by 1 base, with 15 bases between. Germline CDR1 and CDR2: SGHDT and YYEEEE. CDR3 length equals 17 residues. The DNA for the CDR3 is TGTGCCAGCAGCTTGGGGCTTACGGGGGCCGGCACAGATACGCAGTATTTT. This encodes CASSLGLTGAGTDTQYF. The entire variable domain, with the rest obtained from reference TRBV5-6 and TRBJ2-3, is as follows: DAGVTQSPTHLIKTRGQQVTLRCSPKSGHDTVSWYQQALGQGPQFIFQYYEEEERQRGNFPDRFSGHQFPNYSSELNVNALLLGDSALYLCASSLGLTGAGTDTQYFGPGTRLTVL.

The table lists this clonotype with many counts. The V call is TRBV12-3 or TRBV12-4, the J call TRBJ2-1; TRBD2 matches at 11 bases. The CDR3 runs 16 residues. V lost 4 bases, J lost 7 bases, and 9 bases stayed unmatched. CDR3 coding DNA: TGTGCCAGCAGTTACACTAGGACTAGCGGGTTAAATGAGCAGTTCTTC. This encodes CASSYTRTSGLNEQFF.

The gene calls are TRBV11-2 and TRBJ1-4; tentatively, D is TRBD1 (5 bases). The CDR3 consists of 14 residues. Germline values: CDR1 SGHAT, CDR2 FQNNGV. V lost 4 bases and J 6 bases, leaving 12 bases between the germline ends. The CDR3 is CASSYRGAYEKLFF. CDR3 DNA: TGTGCCAGCAGCTATCGAGGGGCGTATGAAAAACTGTTTTTT.

This clonotype was recorded a few times. The gene calls are TRBV12-3 or TRBV12-4 and TRBJ1-4; D gene uncertain. The V gene lost 3 bases and the J gene lost 4 bases, with 9 bases spanning the gap. The CDR3 extends over 14 amino acids. The CDR3 loop reads CASSFWRRNEKLFF. In DNA form, the CDR3 reads TGTGCCAGCAGTTTCTGGAGGCGTAATGAAAAACTGTTTTTT.

The sample holds many counts of this clonotype. V and J are TRBV6-2 or TRBV6-3 and TRBJ2-1, with D possibly TRBD2 on 6 matching bases. The germline gives CDR1 MNHEY, CDR2 SVGEGT. The germline V and J ends were trimmed by 0 bases and 7 bases, with 16 bases remaining between them. The CDR3 runs to 16 residues. CDR3 sequence (DNA): TGTGCCAGCAGTTACTCAGCGAGGGGTCGGGGGAATGAGCAGTTCTTC. Its protein product is CASSYSARGRGNEQFF.

A few counts support this clonotype. A much bigger clone sits one base away, suggesting this may be a read error. The chain links TRBV7-9 to TRBJ1-2, with 8 nucleotides matching TRBD1. Looked up from germline, CDR1 is SEHNR and CDR2 is FQNEAQ (reference sequence). The V gene end was trimmed by 5 bases and the J gene end by 7 bases; junction bases not matched to a gene: 12. This CDR3 spans 15 amino acids. For the CDR3, the DNA is TGTGCCAGCAGCCGACCCGGGACAGGATATGGTGGCTACACCTTC. Its translation: CASSRPGTGYGGYTF.

This clonotype was counted ten times or more. This chain connects TRBV5-1 to TRBJ2-5, with 8 bases identical to TRBD1. CDR1 and CDR2 from the germline V gene are SGHRS and YFSETQ. CDR3 length: 16 residues. The junction had 8 bases not matched to a gene; V was cut back by 2 bases and J by 2 bases. CDR3 sequence: CASSFGAGGPQETQYF. CDR3 sequence (DNA): TGCGCCAGCAGCTTCGGGGCAGGGGGCCCTCAAGAGACCCAGTACTTC.

This clonotype was detected ten times or more. The chain links TRBV12-3 or TRBV12-4 to TRBJ2-5; the D is unclear. This CDR3 spans 14 amino acids. V was pared by 2 bases and J by 1 base, with 8 bases between. The CDR3 DNA sequence: TGTGCCAGCAGTTTAAGGCCCCTCCAAGAGACCCAGTACTTC. Its protein is CASSLRPLQETQYF.

In this sample, this clonotype turned up many times. This sequence joins TRBV5-1 and TRBJ2-3, with D uncertain. CDR1 and CDR2 from the germline V gene are SGHRS and YFSETQ. V was shortened by 6 bases and J by 1 base, with 12 bases between the two germline ends. The CDR3 has 14 amino acids. CDR3 sequence (DNA): TGCGCCAGCACGTACGGGCGAGGCACAGATACGCAGTATTTT. Protein product: CASTYGRGTDTQYF.

This clonotype was seen ten or more times. The chain has TRBV12-3 or TRBV12-4 and TRBJ2-5, with 9 nucleotides matching TRBD2. J was trimmed by 1 base and V by 6 bases; bases with no gene match: 12. The CDR3 is 17 amino acids. CDR3 protein: CASRRQRGANLQETQYF. The CDR3 DNA reads TGTGCCAGCAGACGACAGCGGGGGGCTAACCTCCAAGAGACCCAGTACTTC.

The rearrangement uses TRBV15 and TRBJ1-6, with D unclear. CDR3 size: 12 residues. V lost 8 bases and J 5 bases, leaving 7 bases between the germline ends. Germline V gives CDR1 LNHNV, CDR2 YYDKDF (reference sequence). CDR3 loop: CATRADNSPLHF. CDR3 nucleotides: TGTGCCACCCGGGCAGATAATTCACCCCTCCACTTT.

For this clonotype: Germline is not matched at one junction end, which may reflect a read error. The chain uses TRBV7-8 and TRBJ2-2; D is tentatively TRBD1 or TRBD2 (7 bases each). This CDR3 contains 15 residues. CDR1 and CDR2 from the germline V gene are SGHVS and FQNEAQ. CDR3 in DNA: TGTGCCAGCAGTCCAGGGCCCACAGGGGCGGGGGAGCGGTTTTTT. Translating gives CASSPGPTGAGERFF.

This clonotype was counted ten times or more. The chain recombines TRBV6-5 with TRBJ1-2; TRBD1 might be the D (6 bases). Germline CDR1 reads MNHEY; CDR2 reads SVGAGI. Trimming left V 6 bases short and J 0 bases short, with 17 bases between. The CDR3 is 16 residues long. The CDR3 nucleotides read TGTGCCAGCAGGGTCGGGGGCGCGAAGTCTAACTATGGCTACACCTTC. This codes for CASRVGGAKSNYGYTF.

The V gene is TRBV29-1, the J gene TRBJ1-2; D gene unclear. With 2 bases removed from V and 4 bases from J, the gap between germline ends came to 14 bases. Germline lookup yields CDR1 SQVTM and CDR2 ANQGSEA. This CDR3 has 14 amino acids. The CDR3 nucleotides are TGCAGCGTTGAATCCGGTAGAGGAGTCTATGGCTACACCTTC. Its translation is CSVESGRGVYGYTF.

This clonotype appeared many times. This rearrangement joins TRBV11-2 to TRBJ1-4, with unresolved D. V lost 5 bases, J lost 4 bases, and 11 bases lay in between. CDR3 length: 14 amino acids. Germline values: CDR1 SGHAT, CDR2 FQNNGV. CDR3 loop: CASSGGGYNEKLFF. The DNA of the CDR3 is TGTGCCAGCAGCGGAGGTGGATATAATGAAAAACTGTTTTTT.

The chain joins TRBV11-2 to TRBJ2-7; tentative D call: TRBD2 (7 bases). The DNA matches TRBJ2-5 better at its end, which makes the J call doubtful. The CDR3 loop spans 16 amino acids. Germline CDR1 SGHAT, CDR2 FQNNGV. The CDR3 nucleotides are TGTGCCAGCAGCTTAGGGGCGGGGGCAAGACGGGAGACCCAGTACTTC. Its translation: CASSLGAGARRETQYF.